This record covers a single T cell receptor (beta chain). This clone was detected a few times. Its antigen specificity is not known. Within one base of it there is no much larger clone, and no base qualities were kept. The sample's time point label, in plain terms: tumor resected at nephrectomy. According to the study, the label for this sample's treatment or condition signals: 15 Gy SBRT to primary tumor, nephrectomy 4 weeks later. Samples came from a clinical trial, in which primary renal cell carcinomas received 15 Gy stereotactic body radiation therapy followed by nephrectomy 4 weeks later. Every patient had renal cell carcinoma of clear cell pathology. Tumors were dissociated mechanically, digested with collagenase/hyaluronidase at 37 degrees C, processed in gentleMACS C tubes, and stored in liquid nitrogen. The QIAamp DNA Blood Mini Kit (Qiagen) was used to prepare genomic DNA for TCR sequencing. Samples were included in the analyses only if all quality control checks were passed.

The data were obtained in a study of radiation and T cells in renal cell carcinoma (dated by TCRdb to 2018 to 2020). About the study as a whole: A total of 53 samples underwent TCR beta sequencing, made up of about 26 tumors and around 27 peripheral blood samples. Across all 50 or so samples, 4,016,671 unique CDR3 nucleotide sequences encoding some 3,000,000 unique CDR3 amino acid sequences were identified.

Overall results and qualifications from the work: Intratumoral heterogeneity went uncaptured because the only tumor material available was small regions of around 1 g. The single-armed trial design could not address effects of radiation dose or scheduling on the TCR repertoire. Irradiated tumors showed higher TCR clonality than controls, with the top 100 clonotypes averaging approximately 54% of the repertoire versus approximately 43% in nephrectomy-only tumors. In blood, the top tumor clonotypes increased between baseline and 2 weeks post-radiation and then shrank by 4 weeks, which suggests that tumor-resident clones expanded only transiently. Compared with control tumors, irradiated tumors had a greater number of dominant CDR3 motifs, and these motifs made up a bigger portion of the repertoire. Because pretreatment tumor biopsies were not available, the study could not determine whether clonotypes were already present within the tumor at baseline.

Following the manufacturer's recommendations, the immunoSEQ kit was used to generate TCR beta libraries from genomic DNA. To prepare libraries, a first multiplex PCR with proprietary primers was run, followed by a second PCR that added unique barcodes, and a bead cleanup was done after each round. A positive control reaction and a negative control reaction, both provided in the kit, were run with every batch of samples. The final libraries underwent checking on an Agilent 4200 TapeStation D1000 ScreenTape, volumetric pooling, and quantification by qPCR. Sequencing was performed on an Illumina NextSeq500 using a MidOutput 150-cycle cartridge, with 156 Read1 cycles, 15 Index1 cycles, and the kit custom primers. The pooled library was loaded at around 1.1 pM with a roughly 20% PhiX control spike-in. Turning to the authors' computational methods: Vendor-processed data were analyzed in R, with a clonotype defined as all T cells sharing the same CDR3 nucleotide sequence. For clone abundance analyses, frequencies were normalized to the 10,000 most abundant clones per sample. Public T cell clones, which averaged fewer than five per sample, were removed prior to analysis. ImmunoMap was used for dominant motif analysis with the PAM10 matrix, a gap penalty of 30, and a homology threshold of 0.3, and any motif reaching a cumulative frequency of at least 0.01 was considered dominant. Tumor-enriched clonotypes and baseline blood-enriched clonotypes were defined as those with an abundance difference of at least 32-fold between compartments. Tumor-blood repertoire similarity was measured with the Baroni-Urbani and Buser coefficient, and group comparisons used two-tailed Wilcoxon tests in R. TCRdb limited this immuneACCESS table to in-frame rearrangements with V and J called. A share of clones is missing; checked studies link under half to unresolved V genes, and the rest is unexplained. V, J and clone size are those of that table, while D and trimming were read from the DNA. The sample has roughly 23,000 clones on record, about 51% of them singletons. Clones ranked in the top ten supply 16% of the sample.

This sequence originates from a woman between 50 and 59 years old with renal cell carcinoma. Here the sequenced sample was tumor tissue, taken from a patient whose treatment included radiotherapy and nephrectomy.

CDR3 sequence: CASSPDTRDTQYF. The base sequence is TGTGCCAGCAGCCCAGATACGCGGGATACGCAGTATTTT. The chain is made from TRBV7-3 and TRBJ2-3; a confident D gene designation cannot be given. The CDR3 runs 13 amino acids, cysteine and phenylalanine included. CDR3 DNA is the only sequence kept; it has 39 bases, read in frame from the first base. V was cut back by 5 bases and J by 6 bases, leaving a gap of 12 bases between them. The germline V gene supplies CDR1 SGHTA and CDR2 FQGTGA.